This T cell receptor (beta chain) was captured by sequencing in a study of identical twins. Notes on the study in general: Recombination models fit unrelated individuals' TCR alpha sharing but underestimated twins'.

V lost 9 bases and J 0 bases, leaving 11 bases between the germline ends. The CDR3 extends over 14 amino acids. CDR1 and CDR2 from the germline V gene are MNHNS and SASEGT. This clonotype showed up many times. Its antigen is still unknown. TCRdb independently ran MiXCR on the 5' RACE reads; one entry per CDR3 protein. The data hold approximately 500,000 distinct CDR3 sequences, with 24% observed a single time. The sample was also linked to a second study, of T cells expressing NK-cell markers. That paper adds: Leadership of the CD3+CD56-NKG2C+ fraction also belonged to these clonotypes in a handful of donors.

The TCR was taken from a woman younger than 30 in good health. The chain joins TRBV6-1 to TRBJ1-4; D is unclear. The sequenced sample was CD4+ T cells sorted from blood. CDR3: CASMGIATNEKLFF. As DNA, the CDR3 is TGTGCCAGTATGGGTATTGCAACTAATGAAAAACTGTTTTTT.